The 32 T cell receptor beta chains reported below all come from one sample, sequenced in a study of beta chain features in type 1 diabetes. Expressed TCRB transcripts were sequenced because the isolated RNA had all been reverse transcribed beforehand. Sequencing was performed with immunoSEQ multiplex PCR; in TCRdb, only in-frame clones are kept and a portion is missing. The sample has a few hundred thousand clones, 11% to 15% seen once; the top ten hold approximately 0.038%. Sequencing was done on a sample of naive CD4+ T cells from blood. Receptors originate from a man aged 30-40 years in good health.

This sequence joins TRBV15 and TRBJ2-3; 10 bases line up with TRBD2. This CDR3 contains 15 residues. V was clipped by 1 base and J by 9 bases; unmatched bases: 7. Germline CDR1 reads LNHNV; CDR2 reads YYDKDF (reference sequence). CDR3 protein: CATSRVAGGSGTQYF. The CDR3 DNA reads TGTGCCACCAGCAGAGTAGCGGGGGGTTCAGGAACGCAGTATTTT.

This clone was counted a few times. This chain connects TRBV4-1 to TRBJ1-5; no clear D gene. V lost 0 bases to trimming and J lost 6 bases, with 12 bases between them. This CDR3 has 15 amino acids. Per germline, CDR1 MGHRA and CDR2 YSYEKL. CDR3 in amino acids: CASSQDIAIGQPQHF. The CDR3 region has the DNA TGCGCCAGCAGCCAAGATATTGCCATAGGTCAGCCCCAGCATTTT.

This clone was observed a few times. V and J are TRBV7-9 and TRBJ1-5, with D tentatively TRBD1 (6 bases). The CDR3 is 15 residues long. Trimming stripped 5 bases from V and 6 bases from J, with 17 bases between. Germline CDR1 SEHNR, CDR2 FQNEAQ (reference sequence). This CDR3 is CASSKEGGFGQPQHF. DNA for the CDR3: TGTGCCAGCAGCAAAGAGGGGGGATTCGGTCAGCCCCAGCATTTT.

This clone came up once. CDR3 residues: CASSSGTNQETQYF. The CDR3 DNA reads as TGTGCCAGCAGCAGCGGGACTAACCAAGAGACCCAGTACTTC. The gene calls are TRBV9 and TRBJ2-5, with 7 bases fitting TRBD2. CDR3 size: 14 residues. Looked up from germline, CDR1 is SGDLS and CDR2 is YYNGEE. Trimming at V came to 4 bases and at J to 0 bases, leaving 3 bases not matched to a gene.

The table lists this clone with a few counts. The J gene is TRBJ2-5, the V gene TRBV29-1; 10 bases agree with TRBD2. There are 14 residues in the CDR3. Germline values: CDR1 SQVTM, CDR2 ANQGSEA. The V gene end was trimmed by 5 bases and the J gene end by 5 bases; junction bases not matched to a gene: 8. CDR3 sequence reads: CSVLAGGFGETQYF. The CDR3 DNA follows: TGCAGCGTTTTAGCGGGGGGCTTTGGGGAGACCCAGTACTTC.

This clone was counted only a few times. The chain joins TRBV19 to TRBJ1-5, with TRBD1 as a possible D gene (6 bases). Deletions cut 3 bases from V and 4 bases from J, with 10 bases between. The germline gives CDR1 LNHDA, CDR2 SQIVND (reference sequence). This CDR3 is built from 14 residues. This CDR3 is CASSIQGPNQPQHF. Here the CDR3 DNA reads TGTGCCAGTAGTATCCAGGGGCCTAATCAGCCCCAGCATTTT.

The chain links TRBV28 to TRBJ1-2; tentatively, D is TRBD1 (5 bases). Trimming cost V 5 bases and J 8 bases, with 9 bases left between them. CDR3 length: 11 residues. The germline V gene has CDR1 MDHEN and CDR2 SYDVKM. The CDR3 coding sequence is TGTGCCAGCAGTAAGGGGAGGGGCTACACCTTC. Protein sequence: CASSKGRGYTF.

The chain employs TRBV4-1 and TRBJ2-3; the D gene could be TRBD1 or TRBD2 (5 bases each). Germline CDR1 is MGHRA and CDR2 is YSYEKL. V shed 8 bases and J shed 4 bases, with 13 bases lying between them. The CDR3 runs to 13 residues. The CDR3 loop is CASRDRRADTQYF. CDR3 nucleotides: TGCGCCAGCCGGGACCGCCGGGCAGATACGCAGTATTTT.

This clone appeared a few times. The chain is built from TRBV5-1 and TRBJ2-5, with TRBD2 matching 8 bases. This CDR3 is built from 15 residues. Per the germline V gene, CDR1 is SGHRS and CDR2 is YFSETQ. The ends lost 3 bases at V and 3 bases at J; junction bases unmatched: 7. The CDR3: CASSSPSGGKETQYF. CDR3 DNA sequence: TGCGCCAGCAGCTCCCCCTCGGGGGGGAAAGAGACCCAGTACTTC.

Notes on this clone: A read error is possible here, since a much larger clone lies one base away. This specimen includes other DNA sequences encoding the same CDR3. The chain links TRBV11-2 to TRBJ2-5; no definite D call. Trimming took off 5 bases at V and 2 bases at J, with 3 bases between the two ends. The CDR3 totals 11 residues. CDR1 is SGHAT and CDR2 is FQNNGV in the germline V gene. CDR3: CASSPQETQYF. The CDR3 bases are TGTGCCAGCAGCCCACAAGAGACCCAGTACTTC.

This clone was observed a handful of times. This chain joins TRBV19 and TRBJ2-7; D is undetermined. CDR3 size: 15 residues. V shed 3 bases and J shed 0 bases, with 12 bases lying between them. Looked up from germline, CDR1 is LNHDA and CDR2 is SQIVND (reference sequence). CDR3 region: CASSITGLGSYEQYF. CDR3 in DNA: TGTGCCAGTAGTATCACGGGTTTGGGCTCCTACGAGCAGTACTTC.

This sequence joins TRBV18 and TRBJ2-5; maybe TRBD1 (6 bases). The CDR3 runs 14 residues. The V and J ends lost 3 bases and 0 bases respectively, with 8 bases between them. CDR1 is KGHSH and CDR2 is LQKENI in the germline V gene. Written as DNA, the CDR3 is TGTGCCAGCTCACCTGACAGGTACCAAGAGACCCAGTACTTC. The encoded protein is CASSPDRYQETQYF.

In its sample, this clone was seen a few times. V is TRBV9 and J is TRBJ2-1; D perhaps matches TRBD1 (5 bases). CDR3 size: 16 residues. The ends were cut back, 0 bases at V and 0 bases at J, with 10 bases in the middle. Germline CDR1 is SGDLS and CDR2 is YYNGEE. CDR3 amino acids: CASSVGQSSSYNEQFF. In DNA form, the CDR3 reads TGTGCCAGCAGCGTAGGACAGAGCAGCTCCTACAATGAGCAGTTCTTC.

This clone was observed a handful of times. The chain joins TRBV27 to TRBJ1-2; possibly TRBD1 for D (5 bases). This CDR3 is built from 15 residues. Trimming left V 5 bases short and J 4 bases short, with 17 bases between. Germline assignment: CDR1 MNHEY and CDR2 SMNVEV (reference sequence). CDR3 in DNA: TGTGCCAGCAGTCCCCGGACCCTGGGGCTCTATGGCTACACCTTC. Translating gives CASSPRTLGLYGYTF.

The chain couples TRBV11-1 to TRBJ2-1; TRBD2 matches 14 bases. Trimming took 5 bases from V and 6 from J; bases not matched to a gene: 9. Looked up from germline, CDR1 is SGHAT and CDR2 is FQDESV (reference sequence). The CDR3 length is 17 residues. The CDR3 reads CASSQAGTSGSSNEQFF. The CDR3 bases are TGTGCCAGCAGCCAAGCCGGGACTAGCGGGAGTAGCAATGAGCAGTTCTTC.

This clone occurred a few times. The V gene is TRBV9, the J gene TRBJ1-1; D might be TRBD1 (6 bases). Trimming stripped 0 bases from V and 4 bases from J, with 13 bases between. The germline gives CDR1 SGDLS, CDR2 YYNGEE. The CDR3 covers 15 residues. CDR3 nucleotides: TGTGCCAGCAGCGTAGGGGGGACACTTAGCACTGAAGCTTTCTTT. Translation gives CASSVGGTLSTEAFF.

This chain connects TRBV27 to TRBJ2-1, with D possibly matching TRBD2 (5 bases). With 8 bases removed from V and 3 bases from J, the gap between germline ends came to 8 bases. This CDR3 spans 12 amino acids. Germline V gives CDR1 MNHEY, CDR2 SMNVEV (reference sequence). The CDR3 here is CASGSLYNEQFF. For the CDR3, the DNA is TGTGCCAGCGGGAGTCTCTACAATGAGCAGTTCTTC.

This clone was counted only a few times. The chain employs TRBV19 and TRBJ2-5; 11 bases fit TRBD2. CDR3 length: 18 residues. The germline gives CDR1 LNHDA, CDR2 SQIVND (reference sequence). Trimming took 0 bases from V and 0 from J; bases not matched to a gene: 6. For the CDR3, the DNA is TGTGCCAGTAGTATAGAACTAGCGGGAGCCCCGTACCAAGAGACCCAGTACTTC. This gives the protein CASSIELAGAPYQETQYF.

The chain joins TRBV29-1 to TRBJ2-2; no clear D gene. Germline V gene sequence: CDR1 SQVTM, CDR2 ANQGSEA. Trimming stripped 4 bases from V and 5 bases from J, with 8 bases between. The length of the CDR3 is 12 residues. The CDR3: CSVVGWTGELFF. The CDR3 DNA follows: TGCAGCGTTGTTGGATGGACCGGGGAGCTGTTTTTT.

This clone was seen only a few times. The CDR3 region is CASSQALDSYEQYF. Written as DNA, the CDR3 is TGTGCCAGCAGCCAAGCCCTCGACTCCTACGAGCAGTACTTC. This chain connects TRBV14 to TRBJ2-7; D unresolved. Germline loops: CDR1 SGHDN, CDR2 FVKESK. CDR3 length equals 14 residues. Trimming cost V 1 base and J 0 bases, with 7 bases left between them.

This clone came up a few times. The chain carries TRBV4-1 and TRBJ2-1, with TRBD1 matching over 7 bases. After removal of 3 bases from V and 7 bases from J, the junction contained 9 bases not matched to a gene. Germline V gene sequence: CDR1 MGHRA, CDR2 YSYEKL. The CDR3 loop spans 15 amino acids. The CDR3 is CASSHRDRGGNEQFF. CDR3 in DNA: TGCGCCAGCAGCCATAGGGACAGAGGTGGTAATGAGCAGTTCTTC.

The chain combines TRBV29-1 with TRBJ2-7; D unclear. CDR1 and CDR2 (germline): SQVTM, ANQGSEA. The V gene lost 4 bases and the J gene lost 5 bases, with 12 bases spanning the gap. The CDR3 covers 12 residues. DNA for the CDR3: TGCAGCGTTGCCGCTCGGTCCCACGAGCAGTACTTC. It encodes CSVAARSHEQYF.

The table lists this clone with a few counts. The V call is TRBV4-3, the J call TRBJ2-1; D uncertain. Germline V CDR1 and CDR2: LGHNA, YSLEER. V lost 2 bases, J lost 3 bases, and 23 bases lay in between. The CDR3 is 19 residues long. The CDR3 loop is CASSQRPASRRALYNEQFF. CDR3 nucleotide sequence: TGCGCCAGCAGCCAAAGACCGGCTAGTAGGCGTGCTCTCTACAATGAGCAGTTCTTC.

The J gene is TRBJ1-5, the V gene TRBV9; no clear D. Germline CDR1 is SGDLS and CDR2 is YYNGEE. Between the trimmed V and J ends, which lost 0 bases and 9 bases, there was a span of 7 bases. The length of the CDR3 is 12 residues. In DNA, the CDR3 is TGTGCCAGCAGCGTAGAAGGTGGGCCCCAGCATTTT. This gives the protein CASSVEGGPQHF.

This clone turned up a few times. The chain is built from TRBV9 and TRBJ2-3; D gene unclear. The germline V gene has CDR1 SGDLS and CDR2 YYNGEE. The CDR3 is 13 amino acids. The V gene lost 0 bases and the J gene lost 4 bases, with 6 bases spanning the gap. The CDR3 is CASSVVVADTQYF. The CDR3 DNA follows: TGTGCCAGCAGCGTAGTAGTGGCAGATACGCAGTATTTT.

This clone was seen a handful of times. The rearrangement uses TRBV27 and TRBJ2-1; maybe TRBD1 (5 bases). Germline lookup yields CDR1 MNHEY and CDR2 SMNVEV (reference sequence). The length of the CDR3 is 14 residues. V was cut by 0 bases and J by 10 bases, with 13 bases left in between. DNA of the CDR3: TGTGCCAGCAGTTTATCCGAATCCCAGGGCGAGCAGTTCTTC. It yields the protein CASSLSESQGEQFF.

The V gene is TRBV7-2, the J gene TRBJ2-5; 10 bases fit TRBD2. After removal of 3 bases from V and 4 bases from J, the junction contained 5 bases not matched to a gene. The CDR3 spans 15 residues. CDR1 and CDR2 from the germline V gene are SGHTA and FQGNSA. The CDR3 nucleotides are TGTGCCAGCAGCTTCATAGCGGGGGGTTCAGAGACCCAGTACTTC. Residues: CASSFIAGGSETQYF.

A few counts support this clone. The chain combines TRBV7-2 with TRBJ2-5, with 10 bases fitting TRBD2. This CDR3 comprises 15 residues. The germline V gene encodes CDR1 SGHTA and CDR2 FQGNSA. V gave up 1 base and J gave up 2 bases; unmatched junction bases: 1. CDR3 region: CASSLVSGGQETQYF. CDR3 DNA sequence: TGTGCCAGCAGCTTAGTTAGCGGGGGGCAAGAGACCCAGTACTTC. The full variable domain, with the rest looked up from reference TRBV7-2 and TRBJ2-5, is GAGVSQSPSNKVTEKGKDVELRCDPISGHTALYWYRQSLGQGLEFLIYFQGNSAPDKSGLPSDRFSAERTGGSVSTLTIQRTQQEDSAVYLCASSLVSGGQETQYFGPGTRLLVL.

In this sample, this clone turned up a few times. The chain links TRBV9 to TRBJ1-5, with D uncertain. This CDR3 spans 13 amino acids. V was shortened by 4 bases and J by 9 bases, with 14 bases between the two germline ends. CDR1 and CDR2 (germline): SGDLS, YYNGEE. The CDR3 loop is CASSPNHRGPQHF. The CDR3 region has the DNA TGTGCCAGCAGCCCCAATCACCGTGGGCCCCAGCATTTT.

For this clone: Different DNA sequences within this sample yield the same CDR3. The rearrangement links TRBV20-1 to TRBJ2-3, with no clear D. The CDR3 spans 11 residues. The germline V gene has CDR1 DFQATT and CDR2 SNEGSKA (reference sequence). Trimming stripped 5 bases from V and 4 bases from J, with 7 bases between. The CDR3 DNA is TGCAGTGCTCAGGTAGCAGATACGCAGTATTTT. Protein sequence: CSAQVADTQYF.

This clone was seen only a few times. The chain has TRBV4-1 and TRBJ2-3, with D uncertain. V gave up 4 bases and J gave up 3 bases, with 8 bases separating them. Germline lookup yields CDR1 MGHRA and CDR2 YSYEKL. The CDR3 runs 13 residues. The CDR3, as DNA: TGCGCCAGCAGCCGACAAAGAACAGATACGCAGTATTTT. Residues: CASSRQRTDTQYF.

In this sample, this clone turned up a few times. The genes are TRBV4-3 and TRBJ2-1; no clear D. This CDR3 spans 13 amino acids. Germline CDR1 and CDR2: LGHNA and YSLEER. V lost 2 bases and J 3 bases, leaving 5 bases between the germline ends. The CDR3 is CASSQTDYNEQFF. The CDR3 bases are TGCGCCAGCAGCCAAACAGACTACAATGAGCAGTTCTTC.